The entry below gives a single T cell receptor (beta chain) sequence along with its context. Its antigen is unknown. This sample is part of a study of PD-1 blockade in classical Hodgkin lymphoma. The method was immunoSEQ multiplex PCR; TCRdb's version includes in-frame clones alone and lacks a portion of them. The repertoire holds 14,000 to 15,000 clones, about nine tenths seen once, with approximately 6.2% in the top ten. Time point indicated: newly diagnosed, previously untreated cHL patient sample. CD8+ T cell isolation from thawed PBMCs was performed by magnetic negative selection. The authors used newly diagnosed, untreated classical Hodgkin lymphoma PBMCs as comparison. Study-wide results and limits: Newly diagnosed patients had baseline TCR diversity that was reportedly lower than that of healthy donors.

Germline V gene lookup returns CDR1 SEHNR and CDR2 FQNEAQ (reference sequence). The CDR3 has 14 residues. Trimming took 1 base from V and 3 from J, leaving 9 bases between them. The TCR originated in a human donor with classical Hodgkin lymphoma. The sample consisted of CD8+ T cells from blood. V usage is TRBV7-9 and J usage is TRBJ1-2; D possibly corresponds to TRBD1 (6 bases). The CDR3 sequence is CASSLVKGDYGYTF. CDR3 coding DNA: TGTGCCAGCAGCTTAGTTAAGGGGGACTATGGCTACACCTTC.